The sequence of this T cell receptor (beta chain) was determined in a study of T cell responses to AZD1222 COVID-19 vaccine. Study results and limitations: Reports say nearly half of spike-specific TCRs go after unmutated variant regions.

V gave up 3 bases and J gave up 5 bases, with 4 bases separating them. CDR3 length: 11 amino acids. Per the germline V gene, CDR1 is LGHNA and CDR2 is YSLEER. This clone is a singleton in its sample. The antigen is unknown. Sequenced by immunoSEQ multiplex PCR; TCRdb stores in-frame clones only, minus some. The table records 120,000 to 150,000 clones, roughly 91% of them present only once. The origin of this receptor is an adult in good health. Here the sequenced sample was peripheral blood, taken on day 0 of AZD1222 vaccination. The chain couples TRBV4-3 to TRBJ1-2; D gene uncertain. The CDR3 loop is CASSQGYGYTF. CDR3 nucleotide sequence: TGCGCCAGCAGCCAGGGATATGGCTACACCTTC.